The TCR beta chain described here comes from a study of T cells after posttransplantation cyclophosphamide. Overall study results and limits: Donor CD8+ memory clones often dominated recipient blood repertoires at later times. Tissue-infiltrating T cells from skin or gut overlapped little with blood T cells. After PTCy, TRB diversity resembled that of CNI/methotrexate controls.

Control samples came 1 year after myeloablative marrow transplants with methotrexate plus calcineurin inhibitor. Profiled with immunoSEQ multiplex PCR; TCRdb holds only in-frame clones, not every one. Altogether over 15,000 clones are present, about 85% being singletons, with the ten largest covering about 30%. The table lists this clone with a count of one. Its antigen is unknown. The CDR3 runs 16 residues. Germline V gene lookup returns CDR1 LNHDA and CDR2 SQIVND (reference sequence). Trimming took 4 bases from V and 7 from J, leaving 23 bases between them. Here the sequenced sample was PBMCs, taken after allogeneic stem cell transplant with calcineurin inhibitor and methotrexate. The TCR was taken from a female patient aged 18-30 years who received an allogeneic stem cell transplant from an unrelated donor, was CMV-positive, and had acute and chronic GVHD. Some T cells may originate from the graft donor. J is TRBJ2-7 and V is TRBV19, with D perhaps TRBD2 (5 bases). CDR3 coding DNA: TGTGCCAGTAGTAGATCCCGGCTAGCAGACTTGGGGGAGCAGTACTTC. This translates into CASSRSRLADLGEQYF.